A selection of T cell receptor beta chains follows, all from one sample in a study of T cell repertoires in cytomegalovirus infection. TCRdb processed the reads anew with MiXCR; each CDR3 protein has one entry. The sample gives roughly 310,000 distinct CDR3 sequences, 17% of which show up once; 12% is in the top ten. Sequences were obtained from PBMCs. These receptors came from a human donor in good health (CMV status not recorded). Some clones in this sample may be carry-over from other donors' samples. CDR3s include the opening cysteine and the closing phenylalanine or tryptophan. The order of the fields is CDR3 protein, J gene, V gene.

CDR3aa: CASSQESSWDTQYF; j_gene: TRBJ2-3; v_gene: TRBV4-3
CDR3aa: CASSPGTASGQYF; j_gene: TRBJ2-7; v_gene: TRBV27
CDR3aa: CASSFEGGNEKLFF; j_gene: TRBJ1-4; v_gene: TRBV7-9
CDR3aa: CASSYGGVEPSNQPQHF; j_gene: TRBJ1-5; v_gene: TRBV6-2/TRBV6-3
CDR3aa: CASSRTGGVSLHF; j_gene: TRBJ1-6; v_gene: TRBV12-3/TRBV12-4
CDR3aa: CASSHQGGDIQYF; j_gene: TRBJ2-4; v_gene: TRBV4-3
CDR3aa: CASSPGELNQPQHF; j_gene: TRBJ1-5; v_gene: TRBV4-2
CDR3aa: CASSQETTGPNEQFF; j_gene: TRBJ2-1; v_gene: TRBV4-1
CDR3aa: CASSLGQNKNTEAFF; j_gene: TRBJ1-1; v_gene: TRBV7-2
CDR3aa: CASSSGDRGYYEQYF; j_gene: TRBJ2-7; v_gene: TRBV5-1
CDR3aa: CATSRDRPSTGDTQYF; j_gene: TRBJ2-3; v_gene: TRBV15
CDR3aa: CASSLGLAGEQFF; j_gene: TRBJ2-1; v_gene: TRBV5-1
CDR3aa: CASSTGTSYEQYF; j_gene: TRBJ2-7; v_gene: TRBV7-2
CDR3aa: CSAVTGASYYEQYF; j_gene: TRBJ2-7; v_gene: TRBV20-1
CDR3aa: CASSLLRFSGQRIMSNQPQHF; j_gene: TRBJ1-5; v_gene: TRBV12-3/TRBV12-4
CDR3aa: CASSSEGHGGNTIYF; j_gene: TRBJ1-3; v_gene: TRBV7-9
CDR3aa: CASSLAGAVQETQYF; j_gene: TRBJ2-5; v_gene: TRBV12-3/TRBV12-4
CDR3aa: CASSGRDSSTDTQYF; j_gene: TRBJ2-3; v_gene: TRBV5-1
CDR3aa: CASSESAGQGYEQYF; j_gene: TRBJ2-7; v_gene: TRBV10-2
CDR3aa: CASSLDPVNEQFF; j_gene: TRBJ2-1; v_gene: TRBV11-2
CDR3aa: CASSPDGTYYNEQFF; j_gene: TRBJ2-1; v_gene: TRBV18
CDR3aa: CASSSPGNVLNTEAFF; j_gene: TRBJ1-1; v_gene: TRBV7-9
CDR3aa: CASSLGDYNQPQHF; j_gene: TRBJ1-5; v_gene: TRBV28
CDR3aa: CATSRGDPDGTQYF; j_gene: TRBJ2-3; v_gene: TRBV15
CDR3aa: CLQRTGGPPRISTDTQYF; j_gene: TRBJ2-3; v_gene: TRBV25-1
CDR3aa: CASSLFPQGFGNEQYF; j_gene: TRBJ2-7; v_gene: TRBV7-2
CDR3aa: CSAREIDYLHEQFF; j_gene: TRBJ2-1; v_gene: TRBV20-1
CDR3aa: CASSPGTTLTINYGYTF; j_gene: TRBJ1-2; v_gene: TRBV5-5
CDR3aa: CASSYSGVRGPDRKPLHF; j_gene: TRBJ1-6; v_gene: TRBV6-5
CDR3aa: CASSSGNGGGTDTQYF; j_gene: TRBJ2-3; v_gene: TRBV7-9
CDR3aa: CASSMALAGEQYF; j_gene: TRBJ2-7; v_gene: TRBV5-1
CDR3aa: CASSGTPSTRVFF; j_gene: TRBJ1-4; v_gene: TRBV11-2
CDR3aa: CASCPQKNTGELFF; j_gene: TRBJ2-2; v_gene: TRBV7-2
CDR3aa: CASSQEAGIPEAFF; j_gene: TRBJ1-1; v_gene: TRBV4-2
CDR3aa: CASSLEPSGGAETQYF; j_gene: TRBJ2-5; v_gene: TRBV5-1
CDR3aa: CSASEARGPDTQYF; j_gene: TRBJ2-3; v_gene: TRBV20-1
CDR3aa: CASSLVGVPEQFF; j_gene: TRBJ2-1; v_gene: TRBV7-9